These T cell receptor beta chains were read from a single sample in a study of low-dose radiotherapy and immunotherapy resistance in tumors. MiXCR, run by TCRdb on the reads, gives a single entry per CDR3 protein. The top ten clones hold approximately 0.98% of a sample with tens of thousands of distinct CDR3 sequences, around 9.2% of them seen once. The sample here was PBMCs, taken before treatment. These receptors came from a male donor with prostate cancer. Both conserved end residues are part of each CDR3. The D gene is left open where the match is weak. Clone size is shown for a subset of rows, as once, few, many or a class of expanded clone.

TRBV6-1	many	TRBJ2-7	.	TGTGCCAGCAAGACTAGTACCTACGAGCAGTACTTC	CASKTSTYEQYF
TRBV7-9	many	TRBJ2-7	TRBD2	TGTGCCAGTCGGCGGGGGGAGTCCTACGAGCAGTACTTC	CASRRGESYEQYF
TRBV7-9	many	TRBJ2-5	.	TGTGCCAGCCAACGGGTCGGGGAAACCCAGTACTTC	CASQRVGETQYF
TRBV28	many	TRBJ2-3	.	TGTGCCAGCAGTTTATCGGGTCCTAGGTCAGATACGCAGTATTTT	CASSLSGPRSDTQYF
TRBV5-1	many	TRBJ2-3	.	TGCGCCAGCAGCTTGGTGGGAGGCCCCACAGATACGCAGTATTTT	CASSLVGGPTDTQYF
TRBV5-1	many	TRBJ2-7	TRBD2	TGCGCCAGCAGCTTTGCGGGAGACGAGCAGTACTTC	CASSFAGDEQYF
TRBV5-1	many	TRBJ2-1	TRBD2	TGCGCCAGCAGCTATTTGGGACTAGCGGGAGGCAATGAGCAGTTCTTC	CASSYLGLAGGNEQFF
TRBV28	many	TRBJ1-5	TRBD1	TGTGCCAGCAGTTTCCTGCAGGGGGCCCTTTATAGCAATCAGCCCCAGCATTTT	CASSFLQGALYSNQPQHF
TRBV12-3/TRBV12-4	many	TRBJ1-2	TRBD1	TGTGCCAGCAGTTTGGGCGGGACAGGCACCTATGGCTACACCTTC	CASSLGGTGTYGYTF
TRBV19	many	TRBJ2-3	.	TGTGCCAGTAGTACTGGCGCCCCTGGGACAGATACGCAGTATTTT	CASSTGAPGTDTQYF
TRBV4-1	many	TRBJ2-1	.	TGCGCCAGCAGCCAAGAAGGTGAAGGGTGGAATGAGCAGTTCTTC	CASSQEGEGWNEQFF
TRBV18	.	TRBJ2-7	.	TGTGCCGGCTCACCAGGTCTAGCTGAGCACTACGAGCAGTACTTC	CAGSPGLAEHYEQYF
TRBV11-1	many	TRBJ2-7	.	TGTGCCAGCAGCCCGCTTATTCCACGGGGCGAGCAGTACTTC	CASSPLIPRGEQYF
TRBV28	many	TRBJ2-4	.	TGTGCCAGCAGTTTACTCTTAGCCAAAAACATTCAGTACTTC	CASSLLLAKNIQYF
TRBV5-1	many	TRBJ2-3	TRBD2	TGCGCCAGCAGCCCCGGACTAGCGGGAGGAGGTCGCCCAGATACGCAGTATTTT	CASSPGLAGGGRPDTQYF
TRBV5-1	many	TRBJ2-7	TRBD1	TGCGCCAGCAGATGGCGACAGGGAAACAATTACGAGCAGTACTTC	CASRWRQGNNYEQYF
TRBV28	many	TRBJ2-5	TRBD2	TGTGCCAGCAGTTTAGCGGGAGGGTCGCAAGAGACCCAGTACTTC	CASSLAGGSQETQYF
TRBV21-1	many	TRBJ2-7	.	TGTGCCAGCAGCAACCTATTAGACAGGGGCTACGAGCAGTACTTC	CASSNLLDRGYEQYF
TRBV5-1	.	TRBJ1-5	TRBD1	TGCGCCAGCAGCTACCAGGGGGCTCGGAATCAGCCCCAGCATTTT	CASSYQGARNQPQHF
TRBV20-1	many	TRBJ1-2	TRBD1	TGCAGTGCTATACAGGGGGCGGATTATGGCTACACCTTC	CSAIQGADYGYTF
TRBV28	many	TRBJ1-5	.	TGTGCCAGCAGTTTGGGGGGAACTAGCAATCAGCCCCAGCATTTT	CASSLGGTSNQPQHF
TRBV19	many	TRBJ2-1	.	TGTGCCACTCGGGTCTTTTCGGGCGGGGACAATGAGCAGTTCTTC	CATRVFSGGDNEQFF
TRBV20-1	many	TRBJ2-3	TRBD2	TGCAGTGGACAGCGGGAGGGCCCCGATACGCAGTATTTT	CSGQREGPDTQYF
TRBV4-3	many	TRBJ2-7	.	TGCGCCAAAGGGGGTTGGGGCTACGAGCAGTACTTC	CAKGGWGYEQYF
TRBV5-1	many	TRBJ2-6	TRBD2	TGCGCCAGTCGTCCTACGGGAGGGAACGTCCTGACTTTC	CASRPTGGNVLTF
TRBV5-1	many	TRBJ2-7	.	TGTGCCAGCAGTTTTGACCGATCCTACGAGCAGTACTTC	CASSFDRSYEQYF
TRBV12-3/TRBV12-4	many	TRBJ2-2	.	TGTGCCAGCAAAGTTGCCACCGGGGAGCTGTTTTTT	CASKVATGELFF
TRBV5-1	many	TRBJ2-2	.	TGCGCCAGCAGCGAGACTTCGAACACCGGGGAGCTGTTTTTT	CASSETSNTGELFF
TRBV12-3/TRBV12-4	many	TRBJ1-1	TRBD1	TGTGCCAGCAGTCCGGACAGGGGGAGAACTGAAGCTTTCTTT	CASSPDRGRTEAFF
TRBV5-6	many	TRBJ2-7	.	TGTGCCAGCAGCTCCTTTTACGAGCAGTACTTC	CASSSFYEQYF
TRBV12-3/TRBV12-4	many	TRBJ2-7	.	TGTGCCAGCAGCCAGAGGGGACACTTCGCCTACGAGCAGTACTTC	CASSQRGHFAYEQYF
TRBV7-6	many	TRBJ2-7	.	TGTGCCAGCAGCTTACGCCCAGACAAGAACTACGAGCAGTACTTC	CASSLRPDKNYEQYF
TRBV6-6	many	TRBJ2-2	TRBD1	TGTGCCAGCAGTCTCCAGACAGGGAGTACCGGGGAGCTGTTTTTT	CASSLQTGSTGELFF
TRBV19	many	TRBJ2-2	TRBD1	TGTGCCAGTAGTATCGACAGGGGACCCGGGGAGCTGTTTTTT	CASSIDRGPGELFF
TRBV5-1	many	TRBJ2-1	.	TGCGCCAGCAGAGCAGGACAGGGAGGGGATGAGCAGTTCTTC	CASRAGQGGDEQFF
TRBV10-3	.	TRBJ2-3	TRBD1	TGTGCCGTCAGACCGGGACAGGGCACAGATACGCAGTATTTT	CAVRPGQGTDTQYF